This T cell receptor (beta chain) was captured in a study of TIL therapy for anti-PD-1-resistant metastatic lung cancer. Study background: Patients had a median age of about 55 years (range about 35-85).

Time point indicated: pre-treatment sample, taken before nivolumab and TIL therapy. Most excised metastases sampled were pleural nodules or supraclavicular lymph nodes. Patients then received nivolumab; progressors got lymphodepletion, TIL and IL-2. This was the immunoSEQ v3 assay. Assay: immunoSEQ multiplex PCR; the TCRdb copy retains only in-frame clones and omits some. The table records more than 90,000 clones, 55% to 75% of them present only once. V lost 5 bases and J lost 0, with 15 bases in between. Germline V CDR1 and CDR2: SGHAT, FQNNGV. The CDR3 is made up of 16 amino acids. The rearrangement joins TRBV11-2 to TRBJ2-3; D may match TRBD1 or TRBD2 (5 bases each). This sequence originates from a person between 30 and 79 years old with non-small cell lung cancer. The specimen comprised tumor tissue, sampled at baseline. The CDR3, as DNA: TGTGCCAGCAGCCCCCGGGACGGCACTAGCACAGATACGCAGTATTTT. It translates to CASSPRDGTSTDTQYF.